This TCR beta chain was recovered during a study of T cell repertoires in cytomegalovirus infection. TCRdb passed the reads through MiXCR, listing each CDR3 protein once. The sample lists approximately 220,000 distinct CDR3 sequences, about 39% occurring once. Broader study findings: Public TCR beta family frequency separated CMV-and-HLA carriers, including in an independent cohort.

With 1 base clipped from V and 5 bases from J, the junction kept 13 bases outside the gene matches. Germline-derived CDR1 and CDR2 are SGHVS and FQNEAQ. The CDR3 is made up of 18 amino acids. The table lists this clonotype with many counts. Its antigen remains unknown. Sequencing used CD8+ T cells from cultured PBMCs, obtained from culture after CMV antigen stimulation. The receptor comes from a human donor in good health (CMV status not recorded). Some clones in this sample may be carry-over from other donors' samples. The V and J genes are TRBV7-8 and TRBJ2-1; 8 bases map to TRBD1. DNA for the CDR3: TGTGCCAGCAGCTTAGGTGGATTCAACAGGGGGTTAAACAATGAGCAGTTCTTC. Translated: CASSLGGFNRGLNNEQFF.